Below, 21 T cell receptor beta chains from the same sample are listed, as sequenced in a study of cytomegalovirus exposure and HLA in healthy donors. PCR employed 60 Vbeta and 13 Jbeta primers. TCRdb keeps only in-frame clones here, not all; method: immunoSEQ multiplex PCR. Here the sample spans roughly 180,000 clones, about 75% being singletons. Sequences were obtained from PBMCs. These receptors all stem from a female donor in good health and CMV-seronegative.

The chain employs TRBV19 and TRBJ1-2; 7 bases fit TRBD1. The CDR3 has 15 amino acids. Germline V gene lookup returns CDR1 LNHDA and CDR2 SQIVND (reference sequence). V lost 7 bases to trimming and J lost 4 bases; unmatched junction nucleotides: 12. The CDR3 loop is CASTRGDSETYGYTF. The CDR3 DNA is TGTGCCAGTACACGCGGGGACAGCGAGACCTATGGCTACACCTTC.

The gene calls are TRBV2 and TRBJ2-7; 10 bases are a match to TRBD2. J was trimmed by 12 bases and V by 2 bases; bases with no gene match: 1. Germline assignment: CDR1 SNHLY and CDR2 FYNNEI. The length of the CDR3 is 11 residues. CDR3 in amino acids: CASSESGRGYF. CDR3 nucleotides: TGTGCCAGCAGTGAAAGCGGGAGGGGGTACTTC.

The genes are TRBV28 and TRBJ1-5, with 8 positions matching TRBD1. V shed 5 bases, J shed 4 bases, and the junction held 7 bases outside the gene matches. The length of the CDR3 is 15 residues. In germline, CDR1 is MDHEN, CDR2 SYDVKM. The CDR3 loop reads CASSTSGTGNQPQHF. The CDR3 DNA sequence: TGTGCCAGCAGTACCTCCGGGACAGGTAATCAGCCCCAGCATTTT. Variable domain in full (rest from reference TRBV28 and TRBJ1-5): DVKVTQSSRYLVKRTGEKVFLECVQDMDHENMFWYRQDPGLGLRLIYFSYDVKMKEKGDIPEGYSVSREKKERFSLILESASTNQTSMYLCASSTSGTGNQPQHFGDGTRLSIL.

This rearrangement joins TRBV11-3 to TRBJ1-4; tentatively, D is TRBD1 (6 bases). Germline lookup yields CDR1 SGHNT and CDR2 YENEEA. Trimming took 5 bases from V and 0 from J, leaving 13 bases between them. CDR3 length: 16 amino acids. The CDR3: CASSPGRTATNEKLFF. CDR3 DNA sequence: TGTGCCAGCAGCCCGGGACGGACAGCAACTAATGAAAAACTGTTTTTT.

This clone is judged medium-sized. CDR3 coding DNA: TGTGCCAGCAGCACCCACGGCGGGGGGCGAAGGGAAAAACTGTTTTTT. This gives the protein CASSTHGGGRREKLFF. This chain connects TRBV28 to TRBJ1-4, with D possibly matching TRBD1 (6 bases). CDR1 and CDR2 (germline): MDHEN, SYDVKM. V lost 6 bases and J 8 bases, leaving 22 bases between the germline ends. This CDR3 contains 16 residues.

V usage is TRBV4-2 and J usage is TRBJ2-2; the D is unclear. CDR1 and CDR2 (germline): LGHNA, YNFKEQ. CDR3 length: 15 amino acids. V was shortened by 0 bases and J by 4 bases, with 9 bases between the two germline ends. The CDR3 sequence is CASSQDAGTTGELFF. Written as DNA, the CDR3 is TGTGCCAGCAGCCAAGATGCCGGTACCACCGGGGAGCTGTTTTTT.

The chain couples TRBV4-2 to TRBJ1-4; the match to TRBD1 covers 7 bases. The germline gives CDR1 LGHNA, CDR2 YNFKEQ. J was trimmed by 7 bases and V by 3 bases; bases with no gene match: 5. The CDR3 has 14 residues. CDR3 bases: TGTGCCAGCAGCCAGTCAGGGGGAGGTGAAAAACTGTTTTTT. Its translation: CASSQSGGGEKLFF.

The chain recombines TRBV7-8 with TRBJ2-7; TRBD2 agrees at 7 bases. The V and J ends lost 1 base and 3 bases, in that order; junction bases with no gene match: 12. From germline, CDR1 is SGHVS and CDR2 FQNEAQ. The CDR3 consists of 17 residues. In DNA, the CDR3 is TGTGCCAGCAGCTTAGGGAGGCGGGCTAGCGGATTCTACGAGCAGTACTTC. This codes for CASSLGRRASGFYEQYF.

The chain links TRBV9 to TRBJ1-2; tentatively, D is TRBD1 (6 bases). This CDR3 has 14 residues. V lost 3 bases and J 4 bases, leaving 13 bases between the germline ends. The germline V gene encodes CDR1 SGDLS and CDR2 YYNGEE. Here the CDR3 DNA reads TGTGCCAGCAGCGGGCCAGGGGAGGGCTATGGCTACACCTTC. Translating gives CASSGPGEGYGYTF.

This clone was picked up one time. The chain combines TRBV6-4 with TRBJ1-1; tentatively, D is TRBD1 (5 bases). This CDR3 region has 15 residues. V lost 5 bases and J 1 base, leaving 14 bases between the germline ends. CDR1 MRHNA and CDR2 SNTAGT come from the germline V gene. CDR3 protein: CASSYPPGRNTEAFF. The CDR3 coding sequence is TGTGCCAGCAGTTACCCACCAGGGCGGAACACTGAAGCTTTCTTT.

In the case of this clone: Other DNA sequences within the sample encode an identical CDR3. The CDR3 region has the DNA TGCAGTGCCAGCAGGGCTGAAGCTTTCTTT. Translated: CSASRAEAFF. J is TRBJ1-1 and V is TRBV20-1, with a weak D call TRBD1 (5 bases). Trimming cost V 6 bases and J 6 bases, with 8 bases left between them. Germline V lookup: CDR1 DFQATT, CDR2 SNEGSKA (reference sequence). The CDR3 runs to 10 residues.

This sequence joins TRBV9 and TRBJ1-6, with D unresolved. Trimming stripped 1 base from V and 7 bases from J, with 12 bases between. CDR3 length: 15 amino acids. CDR1 and CDR2 from the germline V gene are SGDLS and YYNGEE. CDR3 bases: TGTGCCAGCAGCGTAAACCTAGCTTTGAATTCACCCCTCCACTTT. Its protein product is CASSVNLALNSPLHF.

This chain connects TRBV7-9 to TRBJ1-2; no clear D gene. The germline V gene encodes CDR1 SEHNR and CDR2 FQNEAQ (reference sequence). V was clipped by 5 bases and J by 1 base, with 8 bases between them. The CDR3 has 13 amino acids. The CDR3 sequence: CASSIHNNYGYTF. CDR3 DNA: TGTGCCAGCAGCATACACAATAACTATGGCTACACCTTC.

This clone showed up many times. The rearrangement joins TRBV6-1 to TRBJ2-7; the match to TRBD1 covers 10 bases. Germline lookup yields CDR1 MNHNS and CDR2 SASEGT. After removal of 2 bases from V and 2 bases from J, the junction contained 3 bases not matched to a gene. CDR3 length equals 15 residues. The CDR3 DNA reads TGTGCCAGCAGTGAAAGGGGGACAGGGGCCTACGAGCAGTACTTC. Its protein product is CASSERGTGAYEQYF.

This clone appeared once. The chain has TRBV28 and TRBJ2-2; maybe TRBD2 (7 bases). Deletions cut 2 bases from V and 4 bases from J, with 17 bases between. Germline lookup yields CDR1 MDHEN and CDR2 SYDVKM. This CDR3 is 17 amino acids long. The CDR3 nucleotides are TGTGCCAGCAGTTTAGGGTACGGGGGGCGGAGCACCGGGGAGCTGTTTTTT. It specifies CASSLGYGGRSTGELFF. Looking up the rest from reference TRBV28 and TRBJ2-2 gives the full variable domain: DVKVTQSSRYLVKRTGEKVFLECVQDMDHENMFWYRQDPGLGLRLIYFSYDVKMKEKGDIPEGYSVSREKKERFSLILESASTNQTSMYLCASSLGYGGRSTGELFFGEGSRLTVL.

This chain joins TRBV6-5 and TRBJ2-7; a weak D match, TRBD1 (5 bases). This CDR3 has 15 amino acids. CDR1 is MNHEY and CDR2 is SVGAGI in the germline V gene. V was clipped by 0 bases and J by 0 bases, with 9 bases between them. Here the CDR3 DNA reads TGTGCCAGCAGTTACTCGAGGACACTCTCCTACGAGCAGTACTTC. It encodes CASSYSRTLSYEQYF.

J is TRBJ2-4 and V is TRBV29-1; 7 bases agree with TRBD2. The CDR3 extends over 13 amino acids. With 3 bases clipped from V and 2 bases from J, the junction kept 1 base outside the gene matches. Germline lookup yields CDR1 SQVTM and CDR2 ANQGSEA. CDR3 in amino acids: CSVEGGTKNIQYF. Here the CDR3 DNA reads TGCAGCGTTGAGGGAGGGACCAAAAACATTCAGTACTTC.

The chain couples TRBV15 to TRBJ2-7; 9 nucleotides agree with TRBD1. Germline V gene data show CDR1 as LNHNV and CDR2 as YYDKDF (reference sequence). There are 13 residues in the CDR3. With V trimmed by 8 bases and J by 5 bases, 7 bases remained unmatched. CDR3 bases: TGTGCCACCCTAGACAGGGGGGCCCACGAGCAGTACTTC. Amino acids: CATLDRGAHEQYF.

The chain couples TRBV4-3 to TRBJ1-2; 7 bases are shared with TRBD1. Germline CDR1 and CDR2: LGHNA and YSLEER. Trimming at V came to 4 bases and at J to 6 bases, leaving 14 bases not matched to a gene. The CDR3 sequence is 16 residues long. The DNA for the CDR3 is TGCGCCAGCAGCCCGTACCCGGGACAGAGAATGGATGGCTACACCTTC. Translating it yields CASSPYPGQRMDGYTF.

This clone came up a few times. V usage is TRBV5-1 and J usage is TRBJ2-2; 7 bases line up with TRBD1. The CDR3 runs 13 residues. The V segment lost 5 bases and the J segment 5 bases; nucleotides outside the gene matches: 3. Per the germline V gene, CDR1 is SGHRS and CDR2 is YFSETQ. The CDR3 nucleotides read TGCGCCAGCAGACAGGGGCAAACCGGGGAGCTGTTTTTT. Translation gives CASRQGQTGELFF.

This clone was seen a handful of times. The chain has TRBV19 and TRBJ1-5; 7 nucleotides match TRBD1. The germline CDR1 and CDR2 sequences are LNHDA and SQIVND (reference sequence). CDR3 length: 16 residues. The V gene end was trimmed by 7 bases and the J gene end by 7 bases; junction bases not matched to a gene: 16. In DNA form, the CDR3 reads TGTGCCAGTACGGGTAGATACAACAGGGGTCGACAGCCCCAGCATTTT. Translating gives CASTGRYNRGRQPQHF.